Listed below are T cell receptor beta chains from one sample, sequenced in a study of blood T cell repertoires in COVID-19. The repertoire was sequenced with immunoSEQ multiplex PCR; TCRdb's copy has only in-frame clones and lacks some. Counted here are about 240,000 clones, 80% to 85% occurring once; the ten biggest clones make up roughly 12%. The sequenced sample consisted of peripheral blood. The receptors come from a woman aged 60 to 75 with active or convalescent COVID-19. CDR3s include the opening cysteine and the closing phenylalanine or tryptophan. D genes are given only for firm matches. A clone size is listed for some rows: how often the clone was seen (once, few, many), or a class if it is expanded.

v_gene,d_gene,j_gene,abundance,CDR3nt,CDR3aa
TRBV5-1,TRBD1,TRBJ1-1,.,TGCGCCAGCAGCTTTGGGACAGGTTCTAACACTGAAGCTTTCTTT,CASSFGTGSNTEAFF
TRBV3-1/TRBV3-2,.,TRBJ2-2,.,TGTGCCAGCAGCCAAGGTGGAAGGGGGAGGGCCGGGGAGCTGTTTTTT,CASSQGGRGRAGELFF
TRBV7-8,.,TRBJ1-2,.,TGTGCCAGCAGCTTAGTAGGGGGATTCTATGGCTACACCTTC,CASSLVGGFYGYTF
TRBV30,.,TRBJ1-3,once,TGTGCCTGGAGCCTATACGCTCTCGAAAACACCATATATTTT,CAWSLYALENTIYF
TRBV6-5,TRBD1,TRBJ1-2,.,TGTGCCAGCAGTAGGACAGGGCAGGGGGGCTACACCTTC,CASSRTGQGGYTF
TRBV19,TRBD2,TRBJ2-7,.,TGTGCCGGTAGCGGGAGTTCGGGGGAGCAGTACTTC,CAGSGSSGEQYF
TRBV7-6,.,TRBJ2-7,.,TGTGCCAGCAGCTTTCGGACAGGAGGGGAGGACGAGCAGTACTTC,CASSFRTGGEDEQYF
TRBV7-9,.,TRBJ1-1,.,TGTGCCAGCAGACCCGGGAACCCGTTGGCTTTCTTT,CASRPGNPLAFF
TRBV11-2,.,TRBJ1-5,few,TGTGCCAGCAGCTTTACAAGTAGCAATCAGCCCCAGCATTTT,CASSFTSSNQPQHF
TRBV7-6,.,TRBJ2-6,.,TGTGCCAGCAGCTTACGGGGGGCCGGGGGGGCCAACGTCCTGACTTTC,CASSLRGAGGANVLTF
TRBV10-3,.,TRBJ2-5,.,TGTGCCAGCCTACAGGGTGTCGGGGAGACCCAGTACTTC,CASLQGVGETQYF
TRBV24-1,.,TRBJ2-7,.,TGTGCCACCAGTGCCAGGGGTGAGGACGAGCAGTACTTC,CATSARGEDEQYF
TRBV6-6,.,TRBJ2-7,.,TGTGCCAGCACTCACTTAGTTCACTACGAGCAGTACTTC,CASTHLVHYEQYF
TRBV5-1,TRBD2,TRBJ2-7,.,TGCGCCAGCAGCTCAGGGACTAGTGATATCTACGAGCAGTACTTC,CASSSGTSDIYEQYF
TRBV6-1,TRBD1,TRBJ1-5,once,TGTGCCAGCAGTGAATTAACAGGGGTTGGCAATCAGCCCCAGCATTTT,CASSELTGVGNQPQHF
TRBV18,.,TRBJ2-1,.,TGTGCCAGCTCACCACCGATGACAGTCAGTGAGCAGTTCTTC,CASSPPMTVSEQFF
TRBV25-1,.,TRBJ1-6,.,TGTGCCAGCCTACCGGCAGGGAGGTCTAATTCACCCCTCCACTTT,CASLPAGRSNSPLHF
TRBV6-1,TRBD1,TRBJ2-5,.,TGTGCCAGCAGTGAAACAGGGGGCAGGGAGACCCAGTACTTC,CASSETGGRETQYF
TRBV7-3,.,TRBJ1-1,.,TGTGCCAGCAGCCCCGGGCAAGGCGGGGTTGGCGCTGAAGCTTTCTTT,CASSPGQGGVGAEAFF
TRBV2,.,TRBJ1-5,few,TGTGCCAGCAGTCAGGGTCAGCCCCAGCATTTT,CASSQGQPQHF
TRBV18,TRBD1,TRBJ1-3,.,TGTGCCAGCTCACCACCGTTTGGGCAGGGGGCCTCTGGAAACACCATATATTTT,CASSPPFGQGASGNTIYF
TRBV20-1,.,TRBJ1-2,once,TGCAGTGCTATAGGGGTGTATGGCTACACCTTC,CSAIGVYGYTF
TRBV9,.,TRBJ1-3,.,TGTGCCAGCAGCGTAGGTCATTGGAGGGTTGGAGGAAACACCATATATTTT,CASSVGHWRVGGNTIYF
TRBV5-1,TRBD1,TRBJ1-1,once,TGCGCCAGCAGCTCCACCACAGGGGGCTACAACACTGAAGCTTTCTTT,CASSSTTGGYNTEAFF
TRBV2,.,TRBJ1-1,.,TGTGCCACCACCCCAGGGCCTACTGAAGCTTTCTTT,CATTPGPTEAFF
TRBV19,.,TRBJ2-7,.,TGTGCCAGTAGTATCGGGGGGCGAACCTACGAGCAGTACTTC,CASSIGGRTYEQYF
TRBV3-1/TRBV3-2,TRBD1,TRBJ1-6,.,TGTGCCAGCAGCCAAGACCGGGGGGACAGGGATCGTCTGCTCTTT,CASSQDRGDRDRLLF
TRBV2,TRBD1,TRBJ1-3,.,TGTGCCAGCAGTGTTAGGGACAGGGACTCTGGAAACACCATATATTTT,CASSVRDRDSGNTIYF
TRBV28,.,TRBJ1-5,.,TGTGCCAGCAGTCCCCCCCCGGAGGCTCCGAATCAGCCCCAGCATTTT,CASSPPPEAPNQPQHF
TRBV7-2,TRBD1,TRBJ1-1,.,TGTGCCAGCAGCTTAACTCGGACAGGGTCAGGGAACACTGAAGCTTTCTTT,CASSLTRTGSGNTEAFF
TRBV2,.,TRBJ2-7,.,TGTGCCAGCAGTGTAATGGTACGGCGGGAAGAGCAGTACTTC,CASSVMVRREEQYF
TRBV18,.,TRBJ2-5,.,TGTGCCAGCTCACCATTGGGCGTCAGCCTACAAGAGACCCAGTACTTC,CASSPLGVSLQETQYF
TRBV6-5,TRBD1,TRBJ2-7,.,TGTGCCAGCAGCCCGGGACAGGGGTGGTACGAGCAGTACTTC,CASSPGQGWYEQYF
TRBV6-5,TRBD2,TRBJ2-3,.,TGTGCCAGCATGTCGGGGGGGCCGGGTACGCAGTATTTT,CASMSGGPGTQYF
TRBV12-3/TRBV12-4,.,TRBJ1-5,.,TGTGCCAGCAGTTTAGGGCCATATCAGCCCCAGCATTTT,CASSLGPYQPQHF
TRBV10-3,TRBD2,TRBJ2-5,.,TGTGCCATCAGTGGAGGGACTAGCGGGGAAGAGACCCAGTACTTC,CAISGGTSGEETQYF
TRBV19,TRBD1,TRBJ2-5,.,TGTGCCAGTAGTATGCGGGACAGGTATTCAGAGACCCAGTACTTC,CASSMRDRYSETQYF
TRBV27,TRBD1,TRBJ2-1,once,TGTGCCAGCAGTTTATTAGGGGGCGGCAATGAGCAGTTCTTC,CASSLLGGGNEQFF
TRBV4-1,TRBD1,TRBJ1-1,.,TGCGCCAGCAGCCAAGATCATCCCCTTCGGACAGGCCAGAACACTGAAGCTTTCTTT,CASSQDHPLRTGQNTEAFF
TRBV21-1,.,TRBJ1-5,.,TGTGCCAGCACACGGTTAATTCCTAGATGGGGCAATCAGCCCCAGCATTTT,CASTRLIPRWGNQPQHF
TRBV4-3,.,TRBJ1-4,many,TGCGCCAGCAGCCAAGATAGTGGGACTGCGAATGAAAAACTGTTTTTT,CASSQDSGTANEKLFF
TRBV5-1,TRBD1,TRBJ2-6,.,TGCGCCAGCAGTCGGGGACAGGGGGCGCGAGGGGCCAACGTCCTGACTTTC,CASSRGQGARGANVLTF
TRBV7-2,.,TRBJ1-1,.,TGTGCCAGCAGCCCACGGACAGTAGGTGAAGCTTTCTTT,CASSPRTVGEAFF
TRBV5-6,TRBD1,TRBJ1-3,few,TGTGCCAGCAGCTCTCTAGACAGGGTAGTTGGAAACACCATATATTTT,CASSSLDRVVGNTIYF
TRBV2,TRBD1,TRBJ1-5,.,TGTGCCAGCAGTGAAAGGACAGGCCCCAATCAGCCCCAGCATTTT,CASSERTGPNQPQHF
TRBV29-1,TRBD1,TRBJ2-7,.,TGCAGCGTTCAGGACAGGGGGTACGAGCAGTACTTC,CSVQDRGYEQYF
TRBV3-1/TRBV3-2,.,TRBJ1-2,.,TGTGCCAGCAGCCAGCAGGGTAGTATTGTTGGCTACACCTTC,CASSQQGSIVGYTF
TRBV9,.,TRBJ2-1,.,TGTGCCAGCAGCGTAGAAGCTGTTGGTTCCTACAATGAGCAGTTCTTC,CASSVEAVGSYNEQFF
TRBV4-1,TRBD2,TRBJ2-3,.,TGCGCCAGCAGCCAAGGTCCTCAAGCGGGGGGACCTCATCAGGAGGATTTT,CASSQGPQAGGPHQEDF
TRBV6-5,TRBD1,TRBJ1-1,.,TGTGCCAGCAGTAAAAGGGACAGGGCCGGAACTGAAGCTTTCTTT,CASSKRDRAGTEAFF
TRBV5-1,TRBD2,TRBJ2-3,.,TGCGCCAGCAGCGGCGGGGGGGCCGCAGATACGCAGTATTTT,CASSGGGAADTQYF
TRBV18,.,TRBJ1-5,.,TGTGCCAGCTCACCAACCCAGGGGAGTAATCAGCCCCAGCATTTT,CASSPTQGSNQPQHF
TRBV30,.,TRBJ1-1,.,TGTGCCTGGAGTGTTTATCAGGGGCAGACTGAAGCTTTCTTT,CAWSVYQGQTEAFF
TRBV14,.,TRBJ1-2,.,TGTGCCAGCAGCCAAGAGAGACAGGTCTATGGCTACACCTTC,CASSQERQVYGYTF
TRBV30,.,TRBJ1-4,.,TGTGCCTGGAGTGTAACAGGGATATTAACTAATGAAAAACTGTTTTTT,CAWSVTGILTNEKLFF